One and the same sample provided the 32 T cell receptor beta chains below, sequenced in a study of CD8 T cells in ankylosing spondylitis. TCRdb reprocessed the 5' RACE reads via MiXCR and lists one record per CDR3 protein. The data contain roughly 250,000 distinct CDR3 sequences, roughly 10% of them singletons. The sequenced material came from blood, either unsorted or a sorted T cell fraction (not recorded which). These receptors were taken from a male donor with ankylosing spondylitis or in good health (not recorded which).

The gene calls are TRBV7-2 and TRBJ2-5; D is perhaps TRBD1 (5 bases). Trimming shortened V by 7 bases and J by 2 bases, and 17 bases separated the two germline ends. In germline, CDR1 is SGHTA, CDR2 FQGNSA. The length of the CDR3 is 15 residues. The CDR3 sequence is CASTIGSDRQETQYF. The CDR3 region has the DNA TGTGCCAGCACAATAGGATCTGACAGACAAGAGACCCAGTACTTC.

This clonotype has ten or more counts. The chain is built from TRBV25-1 and TRBJ1-1; D ambiguous. This CDR3 contains 11 residues. Germline V gives CDR1 MGHDK, CDR2 SYGVNS. V lost 7 bases, J lost 8 bases, and 11 bases lay in between. The CDR3 region is CASKERAEAFF. The DNA of the CDR3 is TGTGCCAGCAAGGAACGAGCCGAAGCTTTCTTT.

This clonotype was recorded at least ten times. The CDR3 DNA is TGTGCCAGCAGCCTGACTAGCGGGGGCACAGATACGCAGTATTTT. Translating gives CASSLTSGGTDTQYF. The chain combines TRBV6-1 with TRBJ2-3; 11 nucleotides align to TRBD2. Per germline, CDR1 MNHNS and CDR2 SASEGT. Germline trimming cut 6 bases from V and 1 base from J; bases unmatched to any gene: 3. The CDR3 is made up of 15 amino acids.

This clonotype was detected a few times. This chain links TRBV5-4 with TRBJ2-5; D gene unclear. V was cut by 1 base and J by 3 bases, with 7 bases left in between. The CDR3 length is 13 residues. Per the germline V gene, CDR1 is SGHNT and CDR2 is YYREEE (reference sequence). The CDR3 bases are TGTGCCAGCAGCTTGATGCAGAAAGAGACCCAGTACTTC. Amino acids: CASSLMQKETQYF.

This clonotype was recorded many times. The V gene is TRBV7-9, the J gene TRBJ1-3, with a weak D call TRBD1 (5 bases). The CDR3 has 14 amino acids. V was trimmed by 6 bases and J by 2 bases, leaving 11 bases between them. CDR1 and CDR2 (germline): SEHNR, FQNEAQ (reference sequence). In DNA form, the CDR3 reads TGTGCCAGCAGTCACCTGGGACCTGGAAACACCATATATTTT. Residues: CASSHLGPGNTIYF.

The chain couples TRBV23-1 to TRBJ2-1, with D perhaps TRBD1 or TRBD2 (5 bases each). TRBV23-1 is annotated as an ORF whose role is uncertain. This CDR3 has 16 amino acids. Trimming pared 0 bases from V and 8 bases from J, leaving 17 bases between. The CDR3 region is CASSQSRGAPLDEQFF. The CDR3 nucleotides are TGCGCCAGCAGTCAATCGAGAGGGGCTCCTTTGGATGAGCAGTTCTTC.

In this sample, this clonotype turned up a few times. Here the CDR3 reads CASNRLGGGYNEQFF. DNA for the CDR3: TGTGCCAGCAACCGCCTGGGCGGGGGATACAATGAGCAGTTCTTC. The V call is TRBV6-1, the J call TRBJ2-1; 7 bases map to TRBD2. Germline CDR1 MNHNS, CDR2 SASEGT. Trimming took 7 bases from V and 4 from J; bases not matched to a gene: 10. The CDR3 extends over 15 amino acids.

This clonotype was recorded at least ten times. The chain links TRBV25-1 to TRBJ1-1, with 7 bases aligning to TRBD1. Looked up from germline, CDR1 is MGHDK and CDR2 is SYGVNS. This CDR3 has 15 residues. The junction had 20 bases not matched to a gene; V was cut back by 11 bases and J by 8 bases. Here the CDR3 reads CASYPTSGGMAEAFF. The CDR3 coding sequence is TGTGCCTCCTACCCGACCTCAGGGGGTATGGCCGAAGCTTTCTTT.

This clonotype was observed at least ten times. This chain uses TRBV12-3 or TRBV12-4 with TRBJ1-4, with D unclear. Between the trimmed V and J ends, which lost 2 bases and 7 bases, there was a span of 2 bases. This CDR3 is 11 amino acids long. In DNA form, the CDR3 reads TGTGCCAGCAGTTTAAGTGAAAAACTGTTTTTT. Its protein product is CASSLSEKLFF.

This clonotype was picked up many times. The rearrangement uses TRBV4-1 and TRBJ2-3; TRBD1 is a possible D gene (7 bases). The germline CDR1 and CDR2 sequences are MGHRA and YSYEKL. V was pared by 4 bases and J by 0 bases, with 20 bases between. The CDR3 extends over 18 amino acids. The CDR3 DNA is TGCGCCAGCAGCCCCGGGCGGGACAGCCGCTTCAGCACAGATACGCAGTATTTT. This sequence encodes CASSPGRDSRFSTDTQYF.

The sample holds a few counts of this clonotype. The chain recombines TRBV5-6 with TRBJ2-3; D is undetermined. The CDR3 spans 11 residues. The V gene's germline CDR1 is SGHDT and CDR2 YYEEEE. V was clipped by 5 bases and J by 7 bases, with 8 bases between them. The CDR3 sequence is CASSFSYTQYF. Here the CDR3 DNA reads TGTGCCAGCAGTTTCTCCTATACGCAGTATTTT.

The chain couples TRBV7-2 to TRBJ2-5; D is uncertain. Germline V CDR1 and CDR2: SGHTA, FQGNSA. The CDR3 has 13 residues. Deletions cut 1 base from V and 4 bases from J, with 7 bases between. The CDR3 DNA reads TGTGCCAGCAGCTTAGGGGTGCGAGAGACCCAGTACTTC. Its protein product is CASSLGVRETQYF.

This clonotype has a count of ten or more. The chain uses TRBV20-1 and TRBJ1-1; D possibly corresponds to TRBD1 (6 bases). The germline gives CDR1 DFQATT, CDR2 SNEGSKA (reference sequence). This CDR3 has 11 amino acids. CDR3 protein: CTAGATTEAFF. In DNA form, the CDR3 reads TGCACCGCGGGGGCGACCACTGAAGCTTTCTTT.

The chain employs TRBV29-1 and TRBJ1-2; a weak D match, TRBD1 (5 bases). Germline V gene lookup returns CDR1 SQVTM and CDR2 ANQGSEA. The CDR3 is made up of 11 amino acids. Trimming removed 5 bases from V and 4 bases from J, with 8 bases in between. CDR3 in DNA: TGCAGCGTTTGGGGCAGCTATGGCTACACCTTC. It specifies CSVWGSYGYTF.

The chain uses TRBV30 and TRBJ1-1, with D perhaps TRBD1 (6 bases). Germline CDR1 GTSNPN, CDR2 SVGIG (reference sequence). V lost 0 bases and J lost 5, with 22 bases in between. CDR3 length: 17 residues. The CDR3 region has the DNA TGTGCCTGGAGTGTATCCCTCACACAGGGAAGGAATACTGAAGCTTTCTTT. Protein sequence: CAWSVSLTQGRNTEAFF.

This clonotype was seen ten or more times. V is TRBV30 and J is TRBJ1-1, with 7 bases aligning to TRBD1. Germline lookup yields CDR1 GTSNPN and CDR2 SVGIG (reference sequence). V gave up 0 bases and J gave up 0 bases; unmatched junction bases: 4. The CDR3 totals 15 residues. The CDR3 sequence: CAWSVPGTVNTEAFF. CDR3 coding DNA: TGTGCCTGGAGTGTCCCAGGGACAGTGAACACTGAAGCTTTCTTT. Full variable domain (outside the CDR3, taken from reference TRBV30 and TRBJ1-1): SQTIHQWPATLVQPVGSPLSLECTVEGTSNPNLYWYRQAAGRGLQLLFYSVGIGQISSEVPQNLSASRPQDRQFILSSKKLLLSDSGFYLCAWSVPGTVNTEAFFGQGTRLTVV.

This sequence joins TRBV5-4 and TRBJ1-6; maybe TRBD1 (5 bases). V shed 10 bases and J shed 3 bases, with 23 bases lying between them. Germline V gene lookup returns CDR1 SGHNT and CDR2 YYREEE (reference sequence). The CDR3 runs to 17 residues. CDR3 residues: CAVFESGDGIYNSPLHF. DNA for the CDR3: TGTGCCGTCTTTGAGAGTGGGGACGGAATCTATAATTCACCCCTCCACTTT.

This clonotype was found many times. The chain links TRBV5-1 to TRBJ1-1; unclear D gene. With 0 bases removed from V and 6 bases from J, the gap between germline ends came to 6 bases. This CDR3 has 12 residues. Germline lookup yields CDR1 SGHRS and CDR2 YFSETQ. This chain's CDR3 is CASSLEHSEAFF. The CDR3 DNA reads as TGCGCCAGCAGCTTGGAACACTCTGAAGCTTTCTTT.

The table lists this clonotype with many counts. A read error may account for a junction end that differs from germline. This chain links TRBV27 with TRBJ1-5; D unresolved. CDR3 length: 13 residues. CDR1 and CDR2 from the germline V gene are MNHEY and SMNVEV (reference sequence). The CDR3 nucleotides are TGCGCCAGCAGCTTGAGCAGCAATCAGCCCCAGCATTTT. The encoded protein is CASSLSSNQPQHF.

This clonotype appeared many times. This chain uses TRBV10-3 with TRBJ2-3; TRBD1 aligns across 7 bases. Germline trimming cut 2 bases from V and 3 bases from J; bases unmatched to any gene: 8. Germline V CDR1 and CDR2: ENHRY, SYGVKD. The CDR3 sequence is 16 residues long. The CDR3: CAISEQQGFVTDTQYF. The CDR3 region has the DNA TGTGCCATCAGTGAGCAACAGGGGTTTGTGACAGATACGCAGTATTTT.

The table lists this clonotype with many counts. In DNA form, the CDR3 reads TGTGCCAGCAGTCAAGGGACGAGGTACCAAGAGACCCAGTACTTC. It yields the protein CASSQGTRYQETQYF. The chain carries TRBV6-1 and TRBJ2-5; D might be TRBD1 or TRBD2, each matching 5 bases. The germline CDR1 and CDR2 sequences are MNHNS and SASEGT. This CDR3 spans 15 amino acids. The ends were cut back, 5 bases at V and 0 bases at J, with 13 bases in the middle.

V gene TRBV7-8 combines with J gene TRBJ2-5, with 7 bases matching TRBD2. The V gene end was trimmed by 2 bases and the J gene end by 3 bases; junction bases not matched to a gene: 9. Germline lookup yields CDR1 SGHVS and CDR2 FQNEAQ. This CDR3 spans 16 amino acids. The CDR3 nucleotides read TGTGCCAGCAGCTTACTGCTTGGGCTAGCGGAAGAGACCCAGTACTTC. Translation gives CASSLLLGLAEETQYF.

This clonotype turned up a few times. The rearrangement uses TRBV7-9 and TRBJ1-1, with a weak D call TRBD1 (5 bases). Trimming pared 6 bases from V and 8 bases from J, leaving 16 bases between. CDR3 length: 13 amino acids. Germline V gene data show CDR1 as SEHNR and CDR2 as FQNEAQ (reference sequence). The CDR3 DNA reads as TGTGCCAGCAGTCAACGGGCGGGGACGGAAGCTTTCTTT. Amino acids: CASSQRAGTEAFF.

In its sample, this clonotype was seen many times. The chain is built from TRBV29-1 and TRBJ2-7; 7 bases match TRBD2. The V gene end was trimmed by 7 bases and the J gene end by 3 bases; junction bases not matched to a gene: 6. The CDR3 consists of 12 residues. Germline V gene lookup returns CDR1 SQVTM and CDR2 ANQGSEA. CDR3 sequence (DNA): TGCAGCGCCAGCGAGCGGGGCTACGAGCAGTACTTC. It translates to CSASERGYEQYF.

This chain connects TRBV7-9 to TRBJ1-1; a weak D match, TRBD1 (6 bases). Per the germline V gene, CDR1 is SEHNR and CDR2 is FQNEAQ (reference sequence). The germline V and J ends were trimmed by 5 bases and 8 bases, with 18 bases remaining between them. The CDR3 is 14 amino acids. This CDR3 reads CASSPGWDTREAFF. CDR3 bases: TGTGCCAGCAGCCCGGGGTGGGACACCAGAGAAGCTTTCTTT.

This clonotype has a single count. V and J are TRBV5-1 and TRBJ1-1; the D gene is possibly TRBD1 (6 bases). This CDR3 is 16 amino acids long. Trimming took 7 bases from V and 5 from J, leaving 24 bases between them. CDR1 is SGHRS and CDR2 is YFSETQ in the germline V gene. The CDR3 is CASYRGEFGSETEAFF. CDR3 nucleotide sequence: TGCGCCAGCTATAGGGGGGAGTTTGGGTCTGAGACTGAAGCTTTCTTT. Looking up the rest from reference TRBV5-1 and TRBJ1-1 gives the full variable domain: KAGVTQTPRYLIKTRGQQVTLSCSPISGHRSVSWYQQTPGQGLQFLFEYFSETQRNKGNFPGRFSGRQFSNSRSEMNVSTLELGDSALYLCASYRGEFGSETEAFFGQGTRLTVV.

This clonotype showed up many times. The chain carries TRBV6-5 and TRBJ1-1; tentative D call: TRBD1 (5 bases). CDR3 size: 13 residues. V was shortened by 2 bases and J by 3 bases, with 7 bases between the two germline ends. Germline CDR1 reads MNHEY; CDR2 reads SVGAGI. The CDR3 DNA reads as TGTGCCAGCAGTTACACGGGGGACACTGAAGCTTTCTTT. The encoded protein is CASSYTGDTEAFF.

This clonotype was detected many times. The chain employs TRBV20-1 and TRBJ1-4; D uncertain. This CDR3 is 15 amino acids long. V lost 0 bases and J 0 bases, leaving 8 bases between the germline ends. The V gene's germline CDR1 is DFQATT and CDR2 SNEGSKA (reference sequence). The CDR3, as DNA: TGCAGTGCTAGAGATTGGCAGGCAACTAATGAAAAACTGTTTTTT. Translated, it gives CSARDWQATNEKLFF.

This clonotype was detected ten times or more. V usage is TRBV5-1 and J usage is TRBJ2-3, with D maybe TRBD2 (6 bases). The CDR3 has 14 amino acids. Germline V gene lookup returns CDR1 SGHRS and CDR2 YFSETQ. Trimming left V 5 bases short and J 6 bases short, with 16 bases between. The CDR3 DNA is TGCGCCAGCAGACCGGGGGATCTCAGGGATACGCAGTATTTT. Its protein is CASRPGDLRDTQYF.

This clonotype was counted at least ten times. Here the CDR3 reads CASNGAATFNSPLHF. CDR3 sequence (DNA): TGTGCCAGTAACGGGGCAGCGACCTTTAATTCACCCCTCCACTTT. The chain joins TRBV4-2 to TRBJ1-6; maybe TRBD1 (5 bases). The V end lost 9 bases, the J end lost 6 bases, and 18 bases lay between the germline ends. The CDR3 consists of 15 residues. Germline assignment: CDR1 LGHNA and CDR2 YNFKEQ.

This clonotype was detected ten times or more. V gene TRBV9 combines with J gene TRBJ2-3, with TRBD2 identical over 7 bases. Germline values: CDR1 SGDLS, CDR2 YYNGEE. This CDR3 spans 15 amino acids. Unmatched junction bases numbered 5, after V lost 1 base and J lost 3 bases. CDR3 coding DNA: TGTGCCAGCAGCGTATGGGGGGGAGGGACAGATACGCAGTATTTT. Its protein product is CASSVWGGGTDTQYF. The variable domain in full, completed from reference TRBV9 and TRBJ2-3, reads DSGVTQTPKHLITATGQRVTLRCSPRSGDLSVYWYQQSLDQGLQFLIQYYNGEERAKGNILERFSAQQFPDLHSELNLSSLELGDSALYFCASSVWGGGTDTQYFGPGTRLTVL.

This clonotype was picked up many times. The chain joins TRBV5-1 to TRBJ2-1, with 9 positions matching TRBD1. The trim removed 3 bases at V and 5 bases at J, leaving 6 bases unmatched. Germline CDR1 SGHRS, CDR2 YFSETQ. This CDR3 has 15 residues. The CDR3 DNA reads as TGCGCCAGCAGCTGGGGGGACAGGGTTGACAATGAGCAGTTCTTC. This sequence encodes CASSWGDRVDNEQFF.